The present entry profiles one T cell receptor beta chain with its context. The data were produced by immunoSEQ multiplex PCR, yet TCRdb's version contains in-frame clones alone and is incomplete. The repertoire has about 190,000 clones, more than 75% of them found once; the top ten carry around 6%. This sample is part of a study of blood T cell repertoires in COVID-19. The germline V and J ends were trimmed by 4 bases and 11 bases, with 20 bases remaining between them. Germline lookup yields CDR1 SQVTM and CDR2 ANQGSEA. CDR3 length: 13 residues. This sequence originates from a man in his forties with active or convalescent COVID-19. The material sequenced was peripheral blood. The J gene is TRBJ1-1, the V gene TRBV29-1; TRBD1 might be the D (6 bases). CDR3 in amino acids: CSVANPGVGTAFF. CDR3 DNA sequence: TGCAGCGTTGCCAACCCAGGGGTCGGAACGGCTTTCTTT.